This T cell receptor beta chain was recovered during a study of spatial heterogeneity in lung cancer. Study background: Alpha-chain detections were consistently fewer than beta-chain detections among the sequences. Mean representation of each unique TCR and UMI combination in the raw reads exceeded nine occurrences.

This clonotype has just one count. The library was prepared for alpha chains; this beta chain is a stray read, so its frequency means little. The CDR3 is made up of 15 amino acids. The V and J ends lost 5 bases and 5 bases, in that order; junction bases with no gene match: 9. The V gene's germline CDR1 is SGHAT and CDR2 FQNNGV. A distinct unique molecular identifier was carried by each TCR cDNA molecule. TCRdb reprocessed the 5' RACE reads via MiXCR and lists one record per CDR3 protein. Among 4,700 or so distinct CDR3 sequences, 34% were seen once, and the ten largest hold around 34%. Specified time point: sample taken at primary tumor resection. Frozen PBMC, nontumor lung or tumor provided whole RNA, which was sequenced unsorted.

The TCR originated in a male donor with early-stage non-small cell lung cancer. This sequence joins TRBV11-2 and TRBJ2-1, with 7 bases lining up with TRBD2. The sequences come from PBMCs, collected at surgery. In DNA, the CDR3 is TGTGCCAGCAGCCGAAGAGGGACTACCGACAATGAGCAGTTCTTC. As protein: CASSRRGTTDNEQFF.